Reported below is one T cell receptor (beta chain). What it binds is unknown. CDR3 length: 15 residues. CDR1 and CDR2 (germline): SGDLS, YYNGEE. V dropped 0 bases and J dropped 4 bases, with 14 bases sitting between them. This sample is drawn from a study of T-cell memory formation after mild COVID-19. Regarding the study as a whole: The study found contracting CD4+ clones mainly in CM and EM and contracting CD8+ clones in EMRA.

In TCRdb, the 5' RACE reads were re-called with MiXCR into one record per CDR3 protein. Of 300,000 to 400,000 distinct CDR3 sequences detected, around 27% appear once; the ten largest clones hold 13%. The TCR sequence derives from an adult woman who had mild COVID-19 (a few samples of this study predate the infection). Cell type and time point are not known. Sequenced input: PBMCs or a T cell subset sorted from them (not recorded which). V gene TRBV9 combines with J gene TRBJ2-7, with D hard to call. The CDR3 sequence: CASSVEIGSIYEQYF. The DNA of the CDR3 is TGTGCCAGCAGCGTAGAAATCGGTTCAATTTACGAGCAGTACTTC.